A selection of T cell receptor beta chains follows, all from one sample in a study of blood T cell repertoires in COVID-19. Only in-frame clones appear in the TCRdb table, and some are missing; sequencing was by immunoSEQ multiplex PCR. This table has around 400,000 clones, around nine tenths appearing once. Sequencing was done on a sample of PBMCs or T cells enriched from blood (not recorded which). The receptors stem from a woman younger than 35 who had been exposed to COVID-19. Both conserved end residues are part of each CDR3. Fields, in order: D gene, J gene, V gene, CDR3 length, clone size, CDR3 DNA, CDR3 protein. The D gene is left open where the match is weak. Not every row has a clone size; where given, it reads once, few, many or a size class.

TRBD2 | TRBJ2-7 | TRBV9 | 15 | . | TGTGCCAGCAGCCCTGGGACTAGCGGAACCTACGAGCAGTACTTC | CASSPGTSGTYEQYF
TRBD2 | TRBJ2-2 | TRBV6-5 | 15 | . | TGTGCCAGCCAAAGGGCGGGAGCAGGTACCGGGGAGCTGTTTTTT | CASQRAGAGTGELFF
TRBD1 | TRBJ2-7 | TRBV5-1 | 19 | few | TGCGCCAGCAGCTTGGATCGTGAACCAAAAACAGGGGGCAGGTACGAGCAGTACTTC | CASSLDREPKTGGRYEQYF
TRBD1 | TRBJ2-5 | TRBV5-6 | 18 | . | TGTGCCAGCAGCTCCCCTAGCTATGGGGCAGGGGGCCCGGAGACCCAGTACTTC | CASSSPSYGAGGPETQYF
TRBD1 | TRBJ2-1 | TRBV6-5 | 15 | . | TGTGCCAGCAGGGCCGGGACAGGGGGCTACAATGAGCAGTTCTTC | CASRAGTGGYNEQFF
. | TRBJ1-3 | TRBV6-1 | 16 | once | TGTGCCAGCAGTGAGAGGTTTGGGGGGAGCGGAAACACCATATATTTT | CASSERFGGSGNTIYF
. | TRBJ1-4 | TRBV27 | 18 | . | TGTGCCAGCAGTTATCGGCCGTGGAGCAGGGTCACTAATGAAAAACTGTTTTTT | CASSYRPWSRVTNEKLFF
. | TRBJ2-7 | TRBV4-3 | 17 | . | TGCGCCAGCAGCCAGGGCCTAGGGACTTCAAGCTCCTACGAGCAGTACTTC | CASSQGLGTSSSYEQYF
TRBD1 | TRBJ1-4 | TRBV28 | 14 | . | TGTGCCAGCAGTCCTGACAGGGCTCTCGGAAAACTGTTTTTT | CASSPDRALGKLFF
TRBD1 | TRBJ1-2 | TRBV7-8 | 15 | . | TGTGCCAGCAGCCCCCATCTATCGGGGACAGATGGCTACACCTTC | CASSPHLSGTDGYTF
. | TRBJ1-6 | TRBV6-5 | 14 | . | TGTGCCAGCAGCTCCGGGACATATAATTCACCCCTCCACTTT | CASSSGTYNSPLHF
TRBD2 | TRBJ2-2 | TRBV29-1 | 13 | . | TGCGGGGGTAGCGGGGCAAACACCGGGGAGCTGTTTTTT | CGGSGANTGELFF
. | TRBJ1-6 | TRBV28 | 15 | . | TGTGCCAGCAGTTTGGGCAGGGTCTATAATTCACCCCTCCACTTT | CASSLGRVYNSPLHF